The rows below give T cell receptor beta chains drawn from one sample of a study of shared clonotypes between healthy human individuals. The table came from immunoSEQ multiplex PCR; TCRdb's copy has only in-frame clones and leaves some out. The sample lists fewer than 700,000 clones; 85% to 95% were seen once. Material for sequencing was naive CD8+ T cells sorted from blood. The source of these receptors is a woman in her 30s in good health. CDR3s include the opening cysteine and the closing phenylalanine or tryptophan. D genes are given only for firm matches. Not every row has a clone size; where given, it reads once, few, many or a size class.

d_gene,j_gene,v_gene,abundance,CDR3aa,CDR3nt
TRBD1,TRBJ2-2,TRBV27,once,CASRGQGADTGELFF,TGTGCCAGCAGGGGACAGGGGGCGGACACCGGGGAGCTGTTTTTT
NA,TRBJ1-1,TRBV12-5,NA,CASGDGQQAFF,TGTGCTAGTGGTGACGGACAGCAAGCTTTCTTT
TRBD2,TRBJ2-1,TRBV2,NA,CASTLLIAGGPEGVQFF,TGTGCCAGCACCCTCCTAATAGCGGGAGGGCCTGAAGGTGTGCAGTTCTTC
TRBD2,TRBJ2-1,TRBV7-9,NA,CASRNSPSSGRAWNEQFF,TGTGCCAGCAGAAATTCACCCTCAAGCGGGAGGGCGTGGAATGAGCAGTTCTTC
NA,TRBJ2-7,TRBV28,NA,CASSLATYSYEQYF,TGTGCCAGCAGTTTAGCCACCTACAGCTACGAGCAGTACTTC
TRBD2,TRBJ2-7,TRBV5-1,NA,CASSNSVVAGSYEQYF,TGCGCCAGCAGTAACTCCGTGGTAGCGGGCTCCTACGAGCAGTACTTC
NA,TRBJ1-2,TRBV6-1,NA,CASSEGPYYGYTF,TGTGCCAGCAGTGAAGGTCCTTACTATGGCTACACCTTC
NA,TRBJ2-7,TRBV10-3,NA,CATLESYEQYF,TGTGCCACCCTAGAGTCCTACGAGCAGTACTTC
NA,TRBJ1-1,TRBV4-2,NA,CASSLELHTEAFF,TGTGCCAGCAGCTTGGAGTTGCACACTGAAGCTTTCTTT
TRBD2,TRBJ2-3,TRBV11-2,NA,CASSPLLAGGFTDTQYF,TGTGCCAGCAGCCCGCTACTAGCGGGAGGGTTCACAGATACGCAGTATTTT
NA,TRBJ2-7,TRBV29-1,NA,CSASDSYEQYF,TGCAGCGCATCGGACAGCTACGAGCAGTACTTC
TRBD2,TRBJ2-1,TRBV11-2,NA,CASSLGGEGNEQFF,TGTGCCAGCAGCTTAGGGGGGGAGGGCAATGAGCAGTTCTTC
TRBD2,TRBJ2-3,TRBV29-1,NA,CSVAPAGVRSDTQYF,TGCAGCGTTGCTCCGGCGGGAGTAAGATCAGATACGCAGTATTTT
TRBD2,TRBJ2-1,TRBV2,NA,CASGSGRAPYNEQFF,TGTGCCAGCGGCAGCGGGAGGGCCCCCTACAATGAGCAGTTCTTC
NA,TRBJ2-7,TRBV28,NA,CASSLTRRGLEQYF,TGTGCCAGCAGTTTAACTCGCAGAGGGCTCGAGCAGTACTTC
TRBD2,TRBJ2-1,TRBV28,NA,CASSLTRLAGSSYNEQFF,TGTGCCAGCAGTTTAACCCGACTAGCGGGAAGCTCCTACAATGAGCAGTTCTTC
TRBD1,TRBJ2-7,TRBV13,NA,CASSPGTGDYEQYF,TGTGCCAGCAGCCCCGGGACAGGGGACTACGAGCAGTACTTC
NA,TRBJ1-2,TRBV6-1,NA,CASSERGYKLDGYTF,TGTGCCAGCAGTGAAAGGGGTTATAAGCTCGATGGCTACACCTTC
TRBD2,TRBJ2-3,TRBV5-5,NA,CASSLLADTDTQYF,TGTGCCAGCAGCTTACTAGCGGACACAGATACGCAGTATTTT
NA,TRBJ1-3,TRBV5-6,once,CASSFWTTSGNTIYF,TGTGCCAGCAGCTTTTGGACTACCTCTGGAAACACCATATATTTT
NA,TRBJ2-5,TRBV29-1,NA,CSVTPGPVGETQYF,TGCAGCGTTACTCCGGGTCCCGTGGGAGAGACCCAGTACTTC
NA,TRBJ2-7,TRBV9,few,CASSYDGSYEQYF,TGTGCCAGCAGCTACGACGGATCCTACGAGCAGTACTTC
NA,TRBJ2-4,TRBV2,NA,CASATEAKNIQYF,TGTGCCAGCGCAACAGAAGCCAAAAACATTCAGTACTTC
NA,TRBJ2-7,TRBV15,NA,CATSRTLGGQGEQYF,TGTGCCACCAGCAGAACCCTCGGGGGCCAGGGAGAGCAGTACTTC
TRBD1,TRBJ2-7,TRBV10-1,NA,CASSESGDRGYEQYF,TGCGCCAGCAGTGAGTCGGGGGACAGAGGGTACGAGCAGTACTTC
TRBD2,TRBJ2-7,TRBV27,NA,CASSNSNARTSGVYF,TGTGCCAGCAGTAATTCTAATGCAAGGACTAGCGGAGTGTACTTC
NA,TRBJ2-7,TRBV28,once,CASSSSGHEQYF,TGTGCCAGCAGTTCCTCTGGACACGAGCAGTACTTC
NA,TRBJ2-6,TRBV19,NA,CASTSAGANVLTF,TGTGCCAGTACGTCAGCTGGGGCCAACGTCCTGACTTTC
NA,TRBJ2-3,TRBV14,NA,CASSHGAISTDTQYF,TGTGCCAGCAGCCATGGCGCGATTAGCACAGATACGCAGTATTTT
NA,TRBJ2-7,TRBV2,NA,CASSWSRRQEYYEQYF,TGTGCCAGCAGTTGGAGTAGGAGACAGGAATACTACGAGCAGTACTTC
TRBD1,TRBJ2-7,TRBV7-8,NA,CASSSPRDRYEQYF,TGTGCCAGCAGCTCGCCTCGGGACAGATACGAGCAGTACTTC
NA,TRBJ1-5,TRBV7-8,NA,CASSLALWTASNQPQHF,TGTGCCAGCAGCTTAGCTCTTTGGACAGCAAGCAATCAGCCCCAGCATTTT
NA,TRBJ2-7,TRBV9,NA,CASSVGGAGLYEQYF,TGTGCCAGCAGCGTAGGAGGCGCAGGCCTCTACGAGCAGTACTTC
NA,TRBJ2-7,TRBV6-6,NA,CASSYSGGAAQQYF,TGTGCCAGCAGTTACTCCGGCGGCGCGGCCCAGCAGTACTTC
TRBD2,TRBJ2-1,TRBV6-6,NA,CASRLAGDKEQFF,TGTGCCAGCAGGCTAGCGGGAGATAAAGAGCAGTTCTTC
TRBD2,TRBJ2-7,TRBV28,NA,CASSVAGRQYF,TGTGCCAGCAGTGTAGCGGGACGGCAGTACTTC
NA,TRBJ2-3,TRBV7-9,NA,CASSRLLTGIIDTQYF,TGTGCCAGCAGCCGACTTCTGACGGGGATTATCGATACGCAGTATTTT
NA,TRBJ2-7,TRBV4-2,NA,CASSQRVDDYEQYF,TGTGCCAGCAGCCAAAGAGTGGATGACTACGAGCAGTACTTC
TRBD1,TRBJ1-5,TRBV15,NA,CATSSFGQGRGRSNQPQHF,TGTGCCACCAGCAGCTTTGGACAGGGGAGGGGTAGGAGCAATCAGCCCCAGCATTTT
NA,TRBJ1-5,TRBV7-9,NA,CASSLGTDNQPQHF,TGTGCCAGCAGCTTAGGGACAGACAATCAGCCCCAGCATTTT
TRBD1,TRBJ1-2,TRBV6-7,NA,CASSQGARSYGYTF,TGTGCCAGCAGTCAGGGGGCTAGATCCTATGGCTACACCTTC
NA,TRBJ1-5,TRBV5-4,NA,CASSLDGYSNQPQHF,TGTGCCAGCAGCTTGGACGGGTATAGCAATCAGCCCCAGCATTTT
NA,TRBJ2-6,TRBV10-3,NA,CAISDPLAGANVLTF,TGTGCCATCAGTGACCCCCTAGCTGGGGCCAACGTCCTGACTTTC
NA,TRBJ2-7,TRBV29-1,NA,CSGADSLYEQYF,TGCAGCGGCGCCGACAGTTTATACGAGCAGTACTTC